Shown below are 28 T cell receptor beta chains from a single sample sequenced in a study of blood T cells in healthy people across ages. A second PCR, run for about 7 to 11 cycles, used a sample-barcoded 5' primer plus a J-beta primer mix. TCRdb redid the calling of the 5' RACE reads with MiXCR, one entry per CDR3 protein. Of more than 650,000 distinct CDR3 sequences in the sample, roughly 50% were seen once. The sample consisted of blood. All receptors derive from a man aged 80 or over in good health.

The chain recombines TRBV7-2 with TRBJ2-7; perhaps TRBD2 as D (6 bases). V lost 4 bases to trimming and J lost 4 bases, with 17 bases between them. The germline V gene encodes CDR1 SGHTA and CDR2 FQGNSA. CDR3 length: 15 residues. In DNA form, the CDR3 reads TGTGCCAGCAGCTATGTTCCGGGACTTTCTTACGAGCAGTACTTC. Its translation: CASSYVPGLSYEQYF.

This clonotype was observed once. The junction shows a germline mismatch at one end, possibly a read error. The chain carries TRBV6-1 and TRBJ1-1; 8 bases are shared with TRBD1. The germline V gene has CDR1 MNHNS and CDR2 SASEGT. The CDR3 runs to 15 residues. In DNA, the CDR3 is TGTGCCGGCAGTGATCGGACAGGGTGGAGCACTGAAGCTTTCTTT. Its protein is CAGSDRTGWSTEAFF.

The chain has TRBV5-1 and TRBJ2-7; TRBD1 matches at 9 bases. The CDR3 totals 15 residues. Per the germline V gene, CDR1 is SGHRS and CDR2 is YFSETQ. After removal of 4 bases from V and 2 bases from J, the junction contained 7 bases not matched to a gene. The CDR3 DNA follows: TGCGCCAGCAGCCCGGGACAGGGCGTCACCTACGAGCAGTACTTC. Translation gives CASSPGQGVTYEQYF.

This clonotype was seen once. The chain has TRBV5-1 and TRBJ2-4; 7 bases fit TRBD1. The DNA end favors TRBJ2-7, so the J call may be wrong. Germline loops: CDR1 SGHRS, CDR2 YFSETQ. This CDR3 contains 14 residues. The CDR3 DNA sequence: TGCGCCAGCAGCGGATCGACAGGGTCCCACGAGCAGTACTTC. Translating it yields CASSGSTGSHEQYF.

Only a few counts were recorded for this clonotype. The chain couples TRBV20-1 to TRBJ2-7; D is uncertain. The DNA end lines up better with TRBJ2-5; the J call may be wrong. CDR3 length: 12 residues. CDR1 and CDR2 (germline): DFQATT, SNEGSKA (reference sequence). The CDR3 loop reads CSAILQGETQYF. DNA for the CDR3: TGCAGTGCTATCTTGCAAGGGGAGACCCAGTACTTC.

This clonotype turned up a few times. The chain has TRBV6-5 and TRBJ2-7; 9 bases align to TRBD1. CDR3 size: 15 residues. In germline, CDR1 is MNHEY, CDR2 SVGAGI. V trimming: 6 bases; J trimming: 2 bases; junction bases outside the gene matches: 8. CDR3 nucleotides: TGTGCCAGCAGGGTGGGGGGACAGGGCCCCTACGAGCAGTACTTC. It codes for CASRVGGQGPYEQYF.

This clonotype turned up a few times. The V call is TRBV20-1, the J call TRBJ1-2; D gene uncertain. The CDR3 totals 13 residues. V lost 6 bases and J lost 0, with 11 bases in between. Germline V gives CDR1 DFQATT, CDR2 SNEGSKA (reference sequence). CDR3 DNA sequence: TGCAGTGCCTCGGATCCAGCTAACTATGGCTACACCTTC. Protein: CSASDPANYGYTF.

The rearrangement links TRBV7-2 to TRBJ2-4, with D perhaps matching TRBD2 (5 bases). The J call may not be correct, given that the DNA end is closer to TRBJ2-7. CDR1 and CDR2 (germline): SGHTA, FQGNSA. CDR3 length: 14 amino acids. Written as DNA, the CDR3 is TGTGCCAGCATCCTAGCCGCATTGGACGGCGAGCAGTACTTC. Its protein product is CASILAALDGEQYF.

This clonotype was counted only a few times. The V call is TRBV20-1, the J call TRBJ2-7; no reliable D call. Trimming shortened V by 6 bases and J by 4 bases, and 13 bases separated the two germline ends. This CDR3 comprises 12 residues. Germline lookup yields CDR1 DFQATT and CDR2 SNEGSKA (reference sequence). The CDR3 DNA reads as TGCAGTGCCACCCCCCTGGGGTACGAGCAGTACTTC. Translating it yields CSATPLGYEQYF.

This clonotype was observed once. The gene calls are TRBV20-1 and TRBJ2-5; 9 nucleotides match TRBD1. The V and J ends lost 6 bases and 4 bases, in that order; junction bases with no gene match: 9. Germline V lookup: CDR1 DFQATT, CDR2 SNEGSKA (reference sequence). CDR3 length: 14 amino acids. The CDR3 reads CSAWEQGARETQYF. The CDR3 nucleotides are TGCAGTGCCTGGGAACAGGGGGCGAGAGAGACCCAGTACTTC.

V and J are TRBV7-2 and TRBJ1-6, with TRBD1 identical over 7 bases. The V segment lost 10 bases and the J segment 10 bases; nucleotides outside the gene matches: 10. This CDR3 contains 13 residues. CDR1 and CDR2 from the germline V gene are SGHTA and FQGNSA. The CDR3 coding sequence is TGTGCCACCGAAACAGGGGTAGGGTCACCCCTCCACTTT. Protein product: CATETGVGSPLHF.

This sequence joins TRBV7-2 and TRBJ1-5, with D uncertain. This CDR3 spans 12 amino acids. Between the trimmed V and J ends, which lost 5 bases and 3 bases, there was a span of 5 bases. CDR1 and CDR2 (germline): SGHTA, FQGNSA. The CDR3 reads CASSDPNQPQHF. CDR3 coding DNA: TGTGCCAGCAGCGATCCCAATCAGCCCCAGCATTTT.

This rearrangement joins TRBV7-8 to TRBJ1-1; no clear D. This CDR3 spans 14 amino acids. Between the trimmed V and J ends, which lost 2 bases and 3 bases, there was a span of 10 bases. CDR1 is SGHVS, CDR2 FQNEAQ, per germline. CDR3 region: CASSLRHWDTEAFF. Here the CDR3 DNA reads TGTGCCAGCAGCTTAAGACACTGGGACACTGAAGCTTTCTTT.

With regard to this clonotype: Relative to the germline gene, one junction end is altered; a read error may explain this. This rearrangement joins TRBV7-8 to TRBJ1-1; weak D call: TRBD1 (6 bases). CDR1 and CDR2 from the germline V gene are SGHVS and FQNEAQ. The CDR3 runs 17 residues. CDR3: CASSLRKNTGAGAEAFF. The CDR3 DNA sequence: TGTGCCAGCAGCTTAAGGAAGAATACGGGGGCCGGGGCTGAAGCTTTCTTC.

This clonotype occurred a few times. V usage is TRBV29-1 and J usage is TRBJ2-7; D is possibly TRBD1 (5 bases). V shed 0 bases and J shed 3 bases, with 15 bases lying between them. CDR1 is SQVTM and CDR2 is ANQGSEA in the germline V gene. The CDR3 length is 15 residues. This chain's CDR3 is CSVEEGQGKGYEQYF. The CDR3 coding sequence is TGCAGCGTTGAAGAGGGTCAGGGAAAAGGCTACGAGCAGTACTTC.

CDR3 DNA sequence: TGTGCCAGCAGCCAAGATCAGACAGCGAAACTGCTTCGGACCCAGTACTTC. Protein sequence: CASSQDQTAKLLRTQYF. The chain couples TRBV14 to TRBJ2-5; D might be TRBD1 (5 bases). This CDR3 has 17 amino acids. The germline V and J ends were trimmed by 0 bases and 7 bases, with 21 bases remaining between them. Germline V lookup: CDR1 SGHDN, CDR2 FVKESK.

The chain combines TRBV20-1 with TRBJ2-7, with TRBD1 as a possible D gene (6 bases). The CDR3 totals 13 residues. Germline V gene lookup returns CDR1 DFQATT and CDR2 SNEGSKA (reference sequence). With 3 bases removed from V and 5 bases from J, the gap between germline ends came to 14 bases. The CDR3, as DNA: TGCAGTGCTAGCCCTTGGGGGCACGACGAGCAGTACTTC. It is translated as CSASPWGHDEQYF.

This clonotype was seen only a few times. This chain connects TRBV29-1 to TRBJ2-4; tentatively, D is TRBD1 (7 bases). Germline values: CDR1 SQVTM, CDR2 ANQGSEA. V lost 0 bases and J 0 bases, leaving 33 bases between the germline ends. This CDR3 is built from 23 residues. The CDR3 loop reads CSVEDPFGVVVQGGKKAKNIQYF. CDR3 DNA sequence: TGCAGCGTTGAAGATCCATTCGGGGTTGTCGTCCAGGGGGGCAAGAAAGCCAAAAACATTCAGTACTTC.

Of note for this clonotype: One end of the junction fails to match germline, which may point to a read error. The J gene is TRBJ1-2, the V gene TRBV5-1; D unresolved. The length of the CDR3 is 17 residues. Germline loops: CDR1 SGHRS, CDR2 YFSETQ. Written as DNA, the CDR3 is TGCGCCGGCAGCATCGGACCAGATGGGCAATTTAGCTATGGCTACACCTTC. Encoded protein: CAGSIGPDGQFSYGYTF.

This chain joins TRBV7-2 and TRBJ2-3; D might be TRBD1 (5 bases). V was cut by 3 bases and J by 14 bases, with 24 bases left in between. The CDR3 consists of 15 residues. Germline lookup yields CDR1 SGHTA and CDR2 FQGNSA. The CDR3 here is CASSLASPGHRYAYF. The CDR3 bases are TGTGCCAGCAGCTTGGCGTCTCCAGGGCACAGATACGCGTATTTT.

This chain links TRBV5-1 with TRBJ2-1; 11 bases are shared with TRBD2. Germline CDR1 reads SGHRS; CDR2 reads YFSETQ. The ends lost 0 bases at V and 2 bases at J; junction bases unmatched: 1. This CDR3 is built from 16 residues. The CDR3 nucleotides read TGCGCCAGCAGCTTGGTAGCGGGAGGGCCCTACAATGAGCAGTTCTTC. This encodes CASSLVAGGPYNEQFF. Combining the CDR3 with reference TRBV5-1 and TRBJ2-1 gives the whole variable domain KAGVTQTPRYLIKTRGQQVTLSCSPISGHRSVSWYQQTPGQGLQFLFEYFSETQRNKGNFPGRFSGRQFSNSRSEMNVSTLELGDSALYLCASSLVAGGPYNEQFFGPGTRLTVL.

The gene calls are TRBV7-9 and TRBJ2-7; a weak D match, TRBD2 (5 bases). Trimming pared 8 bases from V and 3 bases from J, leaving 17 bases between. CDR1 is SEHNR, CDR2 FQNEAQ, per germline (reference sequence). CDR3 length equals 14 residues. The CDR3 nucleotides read TGTGCCAGCTCCCGGGATTTACCAATCTACGAGCAGTACTTC. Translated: CASSRDLPIYEQYF.

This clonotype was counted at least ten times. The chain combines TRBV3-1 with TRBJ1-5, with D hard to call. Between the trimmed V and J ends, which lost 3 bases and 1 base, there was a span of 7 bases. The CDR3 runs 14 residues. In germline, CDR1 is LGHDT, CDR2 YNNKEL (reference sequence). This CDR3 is CASSQSGSNQPQHF. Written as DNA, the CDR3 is TGTGCCAGCAGCCAGAGTGGGAGCAATCAGCCCCAGCATTTT.

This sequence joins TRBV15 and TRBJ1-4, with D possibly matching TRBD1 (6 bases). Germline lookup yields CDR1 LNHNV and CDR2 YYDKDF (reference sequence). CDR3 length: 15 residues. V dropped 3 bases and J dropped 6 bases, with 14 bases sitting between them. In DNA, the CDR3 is TGTGCCACCAGCAGCAGGGGCAGGAGTGATGAAAAACTGTTTTTT. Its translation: CATSSRGRSDEKLFF. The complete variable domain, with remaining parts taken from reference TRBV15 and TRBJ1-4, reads DAMVIQNPRYQVTQFGKPVTLSCSQTLNHNVMYWYQQKSSQAPKLLFHYYDKDFNNEADTPDNFQSRRPNTSFCFLDIRSPGLGDTAMYLCATSSRGRSDEKLFFGSGTQLSVL.

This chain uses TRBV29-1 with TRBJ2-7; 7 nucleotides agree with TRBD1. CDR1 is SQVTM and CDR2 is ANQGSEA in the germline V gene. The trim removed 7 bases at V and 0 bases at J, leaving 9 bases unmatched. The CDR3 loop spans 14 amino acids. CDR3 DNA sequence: TGCAGCGCTTGGGACAGTTCAAGCTCCTACGAGCAGTACTTC. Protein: CSAWDSSSSYEQYF.

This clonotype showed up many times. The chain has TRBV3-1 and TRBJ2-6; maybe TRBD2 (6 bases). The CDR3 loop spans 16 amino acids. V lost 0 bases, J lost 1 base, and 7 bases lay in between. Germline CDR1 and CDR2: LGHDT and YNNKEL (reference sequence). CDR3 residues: CASSQDGGSGANVLTF. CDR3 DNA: TGTGCCAGCAGCCAAGATGGGGGGTCTGGGGCCAACGTCCTGACTTTC.

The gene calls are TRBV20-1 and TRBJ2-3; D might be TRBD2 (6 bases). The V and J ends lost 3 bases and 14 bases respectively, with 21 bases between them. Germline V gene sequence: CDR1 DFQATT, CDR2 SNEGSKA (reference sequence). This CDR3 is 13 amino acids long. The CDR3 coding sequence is TGCAGTGCTAGCAAGCTAGCGCACAGATACGCGTATTTT. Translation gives CSASKLAHRYAYF.

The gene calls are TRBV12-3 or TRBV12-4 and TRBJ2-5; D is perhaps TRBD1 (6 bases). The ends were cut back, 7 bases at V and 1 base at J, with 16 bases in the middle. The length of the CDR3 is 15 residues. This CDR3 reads CASKVRGVGQETQYF. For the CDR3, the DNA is TGTGCCAGCAAAGTCAGGGGCGTAGGCCAAGAGACCCAGTACTTC.